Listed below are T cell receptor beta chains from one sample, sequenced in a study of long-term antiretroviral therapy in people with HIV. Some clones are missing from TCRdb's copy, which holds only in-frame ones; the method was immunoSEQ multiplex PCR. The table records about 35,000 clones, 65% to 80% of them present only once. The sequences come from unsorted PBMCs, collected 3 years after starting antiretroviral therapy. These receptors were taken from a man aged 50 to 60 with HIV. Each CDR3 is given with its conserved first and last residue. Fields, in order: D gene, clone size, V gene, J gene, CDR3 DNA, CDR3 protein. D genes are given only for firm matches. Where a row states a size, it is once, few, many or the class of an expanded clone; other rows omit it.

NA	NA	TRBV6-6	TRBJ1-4	TGTGCCAGCAGTACCCCGGACAGACCAACTAATGAAAAACTGTTTTTT	CASSTPDRPTNEKLFF
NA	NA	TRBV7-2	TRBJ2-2	TGTGCCAGCAGCGGACAGAACACCGGGGAGCTGTTTTTT	CASSGQNTGELFF
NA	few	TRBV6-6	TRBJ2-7	TGTGCCAGCAGTCGCGTAAAGGGAGGTTTGACCTACGAGCAGTACTTC	CASSRVKGGLTYEQYF
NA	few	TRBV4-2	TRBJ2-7	TGTGCCAGCAGCCAAGACACACTCTACGAGCAGTACTTC	CASSQDTLYEQYF
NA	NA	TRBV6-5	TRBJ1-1	TGTGCCAGCAGTTCGAGGACGGGGAACACTGAAGCTTTCTTT	CASSSRTGNTEAFF
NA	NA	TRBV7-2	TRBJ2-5	TGTGCCAGCAGCAGGGGGGACATAGAGACCCAGTACTTC	CASSRGDIETQYF
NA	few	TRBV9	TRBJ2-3	TGTGCCAGCAGCGTAGTTCCCCAGGCGGGGTCGGGGTCAGATACGCAGTATTTT	CASSVVPQAGSGSDTQYF
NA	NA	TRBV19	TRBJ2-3	TGTGCCAGTACGGGCAGGGGGACTGCAGATACGCAGTATTTT	CASTGRGTADTQYF
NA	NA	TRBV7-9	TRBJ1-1	TGTGCCAGCAGCTCGAATGAGCTGGGAAGAGCTTTCTTT	CASSSNELGRAFF
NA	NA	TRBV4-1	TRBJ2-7	TGCGCCAGCAGCCAAGAAGGAGGGAGTAGGCACGAGCAGTACTTC	CASSQEGGSRHEQYF
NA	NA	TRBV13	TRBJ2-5	TGTGCCAGTGGGCTCGGTCCCCCAGAGACCCAGTACTTC	CASGLGPPETQYF
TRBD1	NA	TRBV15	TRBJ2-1	TGTGCCACCAGCAGAGATTCCGGGACAGGAAGCTCCTACAATGAGCAGTTCTTC	CATSRDSGTGSSYNEQFF
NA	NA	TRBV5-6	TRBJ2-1	TGTGCCAGCAGCTTGGGGGGGCTGACCTACAATGAGCAGTTCTTC	CASSLGGLTYNEQFF
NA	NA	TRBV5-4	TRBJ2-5	TGTGCCAGCAGCTTGGCCAAACCTAGCACAGGCAAGACCCAGTACTTC	CASSLAKPSTGKTQYF
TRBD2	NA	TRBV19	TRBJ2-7	TGTGCCAGTAGTATCATAGCGGGAGGCCGCCACGAGCAGTACTTC	CASSIIAGGRHEQYF
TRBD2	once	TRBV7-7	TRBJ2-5	TGTGCTAGCAGCTTAGGATCGGGACTAAAGACCCAGTACTTC	CASSLGSGLKTQYF
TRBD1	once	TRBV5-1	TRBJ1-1	TGCGCCAGCAGCCTAGGGACAGGCACTGAAGCTTTCTTT	CASSLGTGTEAFF
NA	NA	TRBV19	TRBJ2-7	TGTGCCAGTAGTATAGAGGCGCTTGAGGCCTACGAGCAGTACTTC	CASSIEALEAYEQYF
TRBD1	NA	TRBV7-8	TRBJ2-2	TGTGCCAGCAGCCGCTACGGACAGGGGGCGACCGGGGAGCTGTTTTTT	CASSRYGQGATGELFF
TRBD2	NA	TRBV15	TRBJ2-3	TGTGCCACCAGCAGAGATACCAAGCGGGGGGTGCCAGATACGCAGTATTTT	CATSRDTKRGVPDTQYF
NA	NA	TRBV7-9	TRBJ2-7	TGTGCCAGCAGCTGGCTGACAGCCCGGGAGCAGTACTTC	CASSWLTAREQYF
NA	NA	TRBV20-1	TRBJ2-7	TGCAGTGCGCGGGTCGACGAGCAGTACTTC	CSARVDEQYF
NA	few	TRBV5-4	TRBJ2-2	TGTGCCAGCAGCCCTCGGGGCGGGGAGCTGTTTTTT	CASSPRGGELFF
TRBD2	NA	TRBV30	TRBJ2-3	TGTGCCTCACGACTAGCGGGAGGATCAGATACGCAGTATTTT	CASRLAGGSDTQYF
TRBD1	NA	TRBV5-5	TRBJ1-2	TGTGCCAGCAGGGACAGGGCTAACTATGGCTACACCTTC	CASRDRANYGYTF
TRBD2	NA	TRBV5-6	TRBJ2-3	TGTGCCAGCAGCTCGGGACTAGGGACCACAGATACGCAGTATTTT	CASSSGLGTTDTQYF
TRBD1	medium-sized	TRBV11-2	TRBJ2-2	TGTGCCAGCAGCCCAGGACAGGGGGTCGTGACCGGGGAGCTGTTTTTT	CASSPGQGVVTGELFF
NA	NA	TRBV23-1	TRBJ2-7	TGCGCCAGTCCCCCGCGGGCAGGGGCCAGGTTC	CASPPRAGARF
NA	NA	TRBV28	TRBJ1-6	TGTGCCAGCAGTTTTGGCGATTCACCCCTCCACTTT	CASSFGDSPLHF
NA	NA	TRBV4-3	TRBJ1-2	TGCGCCAGCAGCCAAGATTATCGGGACGGGAGCTATGGCTACACCTTC	CASSQDYRDGSYGYTF
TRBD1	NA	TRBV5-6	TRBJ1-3	TGTGCCAGCAGCTTGGTCAGGGGGCCTGGAAACACCATATATTTT	CASSLVRGPGNTIYF
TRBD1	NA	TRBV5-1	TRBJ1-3	TGCGCCAGCAGCCCCGGGACAGGGGAAAACACCATATATTTT	CASSPGTGENTIYF
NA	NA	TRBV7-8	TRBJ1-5	TGTGCCAGCAGCTTGACACAGTCTAGCAATCAGCCCCAGCATTTT	CASSLTQSSNQPQHF
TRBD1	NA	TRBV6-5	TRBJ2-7	TGTGCCAGCAGTGGGACAGGCTACGAGCAGTACTTC	CASSGTGYEQYF
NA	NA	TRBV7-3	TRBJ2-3	TGTGCCAGCAGCCCCGGGCCATGGGATACGCAGTATTTT	CASSPGPWDTQYF
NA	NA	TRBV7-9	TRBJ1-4	TGTGCCAGCAGCTTCCCCGCCGGGACAAGTACTGAAAAACTGTTTTTT	CASSFPAGTSTEKLFF
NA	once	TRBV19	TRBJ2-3	TGTGCCAGTAGTATAAGGAGGGGGCTGAGCACAGATACGCAGTATTTT	CASSIRRGLSTDTQYF
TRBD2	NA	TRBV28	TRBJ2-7	TGTGCCAGCAGTTCCGCGGGGGGCGGCTCCTACGAGCAGTACTTC	CASSSAGGGSYEQYF
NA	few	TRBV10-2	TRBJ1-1	TGCGCCAGCAGTCATGGGGAGCGGAACACTGAAGCTTTCTTT	CASSHGERNTEAFF
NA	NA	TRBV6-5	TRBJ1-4	TGTGCCAGCAGTCCGCGGGATGAAAAACTGTTTTTT	CASSPRDEKLFF
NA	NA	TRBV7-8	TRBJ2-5	TGTGCCAGCAGCTTGAGACGGACTCAGGAGACCCAGTACTTC	CASSLRRTQETQYF
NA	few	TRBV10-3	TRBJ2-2	TGTGCCATCGGACAAGGGGACACCGGGGAGCTGTTTTTT	CAIGQGDTGELFF
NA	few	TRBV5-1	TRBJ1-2	TGCGCCAGCAGCTTCCGAGGGGAAGGCTACACCTTC	CASSFRGEGYTF
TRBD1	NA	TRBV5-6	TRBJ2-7	TGTGCCAGCAGCTTGGCGGGACAGCTGTACGAGCAGTACTTC	CASSLAGQLYEQYF
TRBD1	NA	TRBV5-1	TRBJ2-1	TGCGCCAGCAGCTTGACCGGGGACAGGGAATACAATGAGCAGTTCTTC	CASSLTGDREYNEQFF
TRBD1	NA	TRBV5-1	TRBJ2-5	TGCGCCAGCAGCTTGGCACCGGGACAGCAAGAGACCCAGTACTTC	CASSLAPGQQETQYF
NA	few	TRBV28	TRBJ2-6	TGTGCCAGCAGGGTTCAGGGGAGGATATCTGGGGCCAACGTCCTGACTTTC	CASRVQGRISGANVLTF